This is a list of T cell receptor beta chains from one sample in a study of PD-1 blockade in classical Hodgkin lymphoma. The repertoire was sequenced with immunoSEQ multiplex PCR; TCRdb's copy has only in-frame clones and lacks some. The sample includes roughly 90,000 clones, around 80% of them seen just once. This specimen consisted of peripheral blood mononuclear cells (PBMCs), obtained before the fourth cycle of nivolumab. These receptors were collected from a human donor with classical Hodgkin lymphoma. Both conserved end residues are part of each CDR3. The D gene is left open where the match is weak. Size values are once, few and many counts, or a class for expanded clones, and some rows have none.

j_call d_call clone_size v_call cdr3_aa cdr3_nt
TRBJ1-1 TRBD1 NA TRBV29-1 CSVGKDRSLTEAFF TGCAGCGTTGGAAAGGACAGGTCCTTGACTGAAGCTTTCTTT
TRBJ1-1 NA few TRBV30 CAWSVMYTEAFF TGTGCCTGGAGTGTTATGTACACTGAAGCTTTCTTT
TRBJ2-3 NA NA TRBV4-1 CASSQDHAPTDTQYF TGCGCCAGCAGCCAAGATCATGCTCCCACAGATACGCAGTATTTT
TRBJ1-5 NA few TRBV6-1 CASIGNSNQPQHF TGTGCCAGCATCGGGAATAGCAATCAGCCCCAGCATTTT
TRBJ1-1 TRBD1 NA TRBV18 CASSPSGGGTEAFF TGTGCCAGCTCACCCTCAGGGGGAGGAACTGAAGCTTTCTTT
TRBJ2-7 TRBD1 NA TRBV5-1 CASSSGQQTSSYEQYF TGCGCCAGCAGCTCGGGACAGCAGACATCCTCCTACGAGCAGTACTTC
TRBJ2-3 NA NA TRBV4-2 CASSQDVESGTDTQYF TGTGCCAGCAGCCAAGATGTCGAAAGCGGGACAGATACGCAGTATTTT
TRBJ2-6 NA NA TRBV5-1 CASSLGSPGANVLTF TGCGCCAGCAGCTTGGGTTCTCCTGGGGCCAACGTCCTGACTTTC
TRBJ2-6 NA NA TRBV7-2 CASSPRSGANVLTF TGTGCCAGCAGCCCCCGCTCTGGGGCCAACGTCCTGACTTTC
TRBJ2-1 TRBD2 NA TRBV4-2 CASSQDPAGTGNEQFF TGTGCCAGCAGCCAAGATCCAGCGGGAACCGGGAATGAGCAGTTCTTC
TRBJ2-1 NA NA TRBV10-2 CASSGTSPVNEQFF TGCGCCAGCAGCGGGACAAGCCCGGTCAATGAGCAGTTCTTC
TRBJ1-2 TRBD1 NA TRBV28 CASSPQTGPSGYTF TGTGCCAGCAGTCCCCAGACAGGGCCCAGTGGCTACACCTTC
TRBJ1-3 NA NA TRBV11-3 CASSHSGNTIYF TGTGCCAGCAGCCATTCTGGAAACACCATATATTTT
TRBJ2-1 TRBD2 NA TRBV5-5 CASSLGGLAGFYNEQFF TGTGCCAGCAGCTTGGGAGGACTAGCGGGTTTCTACAATGAGCAGTTCTTC
TRBJ2-7 NA NA TRBV14 CASSQVLGYEQYF TGTGCCAGCAGCCAAGTCCTGGGGTACGAGCAGTACTTC
TRBJ1-2 NA NA TRBV6-5 CASRRGRGGGYTF TGTGCCAGCAGACGCGGTCGGGGTGGCGGCTACACCTTC
TRBJ1-4 NA NA TRBV19 CASSSSWGEKLFF TGTGCCAGTAGTTCCTCGTGGGGTGAAAAACTGTTTTTT
TRBJ1-3 NA NA TRBV11-2 CASSLGMTISGNTIYF TGTGCCAGCAGCTTGGGTATGACGATCTCTGGAAACACCATATATTTT
TRBJ2-7 NA once TRBV6-5 CASKPGTTYEQYF TGTGCCAGCAAACCAGGAACCACGTACGAGCAGTACTTC
TRBJ2-1 TRBD2 NA TRBV6-1 CASSEVLAGALNEQFF TGTGCCAGCAGTGAGGTCCTAGCGGGAGCTCTGAATGAGCAGTTCTTC
TRBJ2-5 NA NA TRBV7-6 CASSLEVPAAGQETQYF TGTGCCAGCAGCTTAGAAGTCCCGGCGGCGGGTCAGGAGACCCAGTACTTC
TRBJ1-1 NA few TRBV7-8 CASSLVTGRITEAFF TGTGCCAGCAGCTTAGTTACAGGGAGAATCACTGAAGCTTTCTTT
TRBJ2-3 TRBD1 NA TRBV27 CASGQGVTDTQYF TGTGCCAGCGGACAGGGGGTAACAGATACGCAGTATTTT
TRBJ2-3 NA once TRBV13 CASSFLGPDTQYF TGTGCCAGCAGCTTCTTAGGGCCAGATACGCAGTATTTT
TRBJ2-2 NA NA TRBV4-3 CASSQGTQNTGELFF TGCGCCAGCAGCCAGGGCACACAGAACACCGGGGAGCTGTTTTTT
TRBJ1-2 NA NA TRBV19 CASSITVSGYGYTF TGTGCCAGTAGTATTACGGTATCTGGCTATGGCTACACCTTC
TRBJ2-5 NA NA TRBV15 CATSRGGLSQETQYF TGTGCCACCAGCAGGGGGGGACTGAGCCAAGAGACCCAGTACTTC
TRBJ2-1 NA NA TRBV7-9 CASSLGASQDEQFF TGTGCCAGCAGCTTAGGGGCTAGCCAAGATGAGCAGTTCTTC
TRBJ2-1 NA NA TRBV7-6 CASSPLGSNEQFF TGTGCCAGCAGCCCACTGGGGAGCAATGAGCAGTTCTTC
TRBJ2-7 NA NA TRBV11-2 CASSLYTEQYF TGTGCCAGCAGCTTATACACCGAGCAGTACTTC
TRBJ2-7 TRBD2 NA TRBV5-6 CASSLGASGSGEQYF TGTGCCAGCAGCTTGGGGGCTAGCGGGAGCGGAGAGCAGTACTTC
TRBJ2-1 NA NA TRBV7-8 CASSLDYNEQFF TGTGCCAGCAGCTTAGACTACAATGAGCAGTTCTTC
TRBJ1-1 NA NA TRBV14 CASSQEQGVNTEAFF TGTGCCAGCAGCCAAGAACAAGGGGTCAACACTGAAGCTTTCTTT
TRBJ1-5 NA NA TRBV19 CASGSGQLSNQPQHF TGTGCCAGTGGTTCCGGACAGTTAAGCAATCAGCCCCAGCATTTT
TRBJ2-7 NA few TRBV9 CASSVAIEGRNEQYF TGTGCCAGCAGCGTAGCAATCGAGGGAAGGAACGAGCAGTACTTC
TRBJ1-5 TRBD1 once TRBV6-5 CASTPGQGGTSAHF TGTGCCAGCACCCCGGGACAGGGAGGTACTTCAGCGCATTTT
TRBJ2-2 TRBD2 NA TRBV10-3 CAITLGLAGPTGELFF TGTGCCATCACCCTGGGACTAGCGGGACCCACCGGGGAGCTGTTTTTT
TRBJ1-2 NA NA TRBV12-5 CASLRGLYGYTF TGTGCTAGCCTCAGGGGTCTCTATGGCTACACCTTC
TRBJ2-7 NA NA TRBV7-4 CASSFGQFYEQYF TGTGCCAGCAGCTTCGGGCAGTTCTACGAGCAGTACTTC
TRBJ1-5 NA NA TRBV19 CASSWDSNQPQHF TGTGCCAGCAGTTGGGACAGCAATCAGCCCCAGCATTTT
TRBJ1-1 NA NA TRBV29-1 CSASGELNTEAFF TGCAGCGCTTCAGGGGAGCTGAACACTGAAGCTTTCTTT
TRBJ2-5 TRBD2 NA TRBV5-1 CASSFYLAGGPGTQYF TGCGCCAGCAGCTTCTACCTAGCGGGAGGTCCCGGGACCCAGTACTTC
TRBJ1-5 NA NA TRBV6-5 CASSYHGGQPQHF TGTGCCAGCAGTTACCACGGAGGTCAGCCCCAGCATTTT
TRBJ2-7 TRBD1 NA TRBV6-4 CASSDPGTVYEQYF TGTGCCAGCAGTGACCCGGGGACAGTCTACGAGCAGTACTTC
TRBJ2-5 TRBD1 few TRBV2 CASRMTGGVETQYF TGTGCCAGCAGGATGACAGGGGGGGTGGAGACCCAGTACTTC
TRBJ2-7 NA NA TRBV5-6 CASSFTGRTYEQYF TGTGCCAGCAGCTTTACGGGACGGACCTACGAGCAGTACTTC
TRBJ1-4 NA NA TRBV7-9 CASSQQRGGRNEKLFF TGTGCCAGCAGCCAACAACGAGGGGGGAGAAATGAAAAACTGTTTTTT
TRBJ2-3 NA NA TRBV10-3 CAISDEGTSTDTQYF TGTGCCATCAGTGATGAGGGTACTAGCACAGATACGCAGTATTTT
TRBJ2-1 TRBD2 once TRBV9 CASSVDSWSGSYNEQFF TGTGCCAGCAGCGTAGATAGCTGGAGCGGGAGTTACAATGAGCAGTTCTTC
TRBJ2-7 NA once TRBV10-2 CASSEFRAWEYF TGCGCCAGCAGTGAGTTTCGGGCCTGGGAGTACTTC
TRBJ2-7 NA NA TRBV6-5 CASSYLGGPIYEQYF TGTGCCAGCAGTTACCTCGGGGGACCCATCTACGAGCAGTACTTC
TRBJ2-1 TRBD2 few TRBV6-5 CASRPAGGGLGEQFF TGTGCCAGCAGGCCCGCCGGGGGAGGGCTCGGTGAGCAGTTCTTC
TRBJ2-7 TRBD2 once TRBV10-3 CAISERGDEQYF TGTGCCATCAGTGAACGGGGGGACGAGCAGTACTTC
TRBJ2-7 NA few TRBV7-8 CASSPLSVSSYEQYF TGTGCCAGCAGCCCCCTAAGCGTTAGCTCCTACGAGCAGTACTTC
TRBJ2-7 TRBD2 NA TRBV6-5 CASSSAGTSQYEQYF TGTGCCAGCAGTTCGGCCGGGACTAGTCAGTACGAGCAGTACTTC